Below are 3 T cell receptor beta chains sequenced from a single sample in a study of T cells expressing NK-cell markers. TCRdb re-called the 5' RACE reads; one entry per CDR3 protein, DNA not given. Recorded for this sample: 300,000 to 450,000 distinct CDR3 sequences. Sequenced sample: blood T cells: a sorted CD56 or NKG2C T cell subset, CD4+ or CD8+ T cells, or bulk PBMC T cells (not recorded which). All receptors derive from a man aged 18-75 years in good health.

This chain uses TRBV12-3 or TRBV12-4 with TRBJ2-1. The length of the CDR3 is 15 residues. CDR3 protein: CASSPRGDTNNEQFF.

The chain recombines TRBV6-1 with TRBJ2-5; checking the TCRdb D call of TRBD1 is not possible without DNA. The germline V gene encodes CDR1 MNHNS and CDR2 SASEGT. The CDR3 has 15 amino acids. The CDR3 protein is CASTIKGGYQETQYF.

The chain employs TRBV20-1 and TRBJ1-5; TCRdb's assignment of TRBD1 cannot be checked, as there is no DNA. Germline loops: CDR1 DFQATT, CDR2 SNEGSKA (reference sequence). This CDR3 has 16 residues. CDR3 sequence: CSALPYRGLSNQPQHF.